This TCR beta chain was recorded in a study of blood T cell repertoires in COVID-19. Study information: Sites in the United States, Italy and Spain provided acute and convalescent COVID-19 samples. From T cells, B-cell-depleted T cells, or PBMCs came the material, which was cDNA or gDNA.

Per the authors' pipeline: Estimates of nucleated cell counts were drawn from the amplification of reference gene primers. The protocol was immunoSEQ multiplex PCR, while the TCRdb copy is restricted to in-frame clones and leaves out a portion. V and J calls and clone size are given by that table; D and trimming were obtained from the DNA. Seen here are 210,000 or so clones, about nine tenths observed once, and the top ten hold less than 4.5%. Note on this clone: Other DNA sequences in the same sample also yield this CDR3.

Germline V gene lookup returns CDR1 SGHRS and CDR2 YFSETQ. J lost 3 bases, V lost 4 bases, and 4 bases had no gene match. This CDR3 has 14 residues. This TCR was recovered from a man aged 45-65 years with acute or convalescent COVID-19. This rearrangement joins TRBV5-1 to TRBJ2-3; 8 bases are shared with TRBD1. The sample was peripheral blood. Here the CDR3 reads CASSRGQGTDTQYF. CDR3 sequence (DNA): TGCGCCAGCAGCCGTGGACAGGGAACAGATACGCAGTATTTT.